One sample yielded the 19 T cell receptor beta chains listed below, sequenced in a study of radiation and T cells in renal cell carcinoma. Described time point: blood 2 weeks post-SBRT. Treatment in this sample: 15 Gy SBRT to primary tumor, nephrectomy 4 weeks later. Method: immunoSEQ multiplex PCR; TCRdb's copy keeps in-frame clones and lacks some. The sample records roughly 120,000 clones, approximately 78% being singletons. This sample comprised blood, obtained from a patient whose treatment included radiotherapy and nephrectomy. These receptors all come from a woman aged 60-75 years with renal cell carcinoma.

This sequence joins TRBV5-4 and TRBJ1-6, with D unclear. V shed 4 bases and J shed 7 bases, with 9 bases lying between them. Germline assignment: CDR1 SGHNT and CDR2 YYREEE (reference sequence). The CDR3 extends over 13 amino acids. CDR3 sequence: CASSQTGNSPLHF. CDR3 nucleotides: TGTGCCAGCAGCCAAACGGGAAATTCACCCCTCCACTTT. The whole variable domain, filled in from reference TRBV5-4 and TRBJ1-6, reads ETGVTQSPTHLIKTRGQQVTLRCSSQSGHNTVSWYQQALGQGPQFIFQYYREEENGRGNFPPRFSGLQFPNYSSELNVNALELDDSALYLCASSQTGNSPLHFGNGTRLTVT.

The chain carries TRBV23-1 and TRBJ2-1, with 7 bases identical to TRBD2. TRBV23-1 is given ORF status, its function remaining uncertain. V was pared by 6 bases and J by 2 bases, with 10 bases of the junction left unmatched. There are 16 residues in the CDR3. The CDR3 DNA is TGCGCCAGCAGCCCCGGGAGGAAAGCGGCCTACAATGAGCAGTTCTTC. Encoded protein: CASSPGRKAAYNEQFF.

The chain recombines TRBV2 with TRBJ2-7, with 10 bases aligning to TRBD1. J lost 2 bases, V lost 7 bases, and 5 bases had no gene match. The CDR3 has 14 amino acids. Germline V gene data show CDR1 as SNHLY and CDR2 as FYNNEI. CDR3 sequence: CASKEGTGAYEQYF. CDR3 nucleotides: TGTGCCAGCAAGGAAGGGACAGGGGCCTACGAGCAGTACTTC.

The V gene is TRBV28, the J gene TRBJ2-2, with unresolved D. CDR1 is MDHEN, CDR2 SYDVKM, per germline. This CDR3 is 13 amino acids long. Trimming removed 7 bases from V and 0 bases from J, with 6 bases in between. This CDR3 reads CASILTNTGELFF. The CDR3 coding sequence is TGTGCCAGCATCTTAACGAACACCGGGGAGCTGTTTTTT.

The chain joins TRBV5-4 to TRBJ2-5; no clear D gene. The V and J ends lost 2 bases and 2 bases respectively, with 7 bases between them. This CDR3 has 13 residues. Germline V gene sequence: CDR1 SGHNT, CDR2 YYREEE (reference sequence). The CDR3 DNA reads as TGTGCCAGCAGCTTTGCCGTACAAGAGACCCAGTACTTC. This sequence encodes CASSFAVQETQYF.

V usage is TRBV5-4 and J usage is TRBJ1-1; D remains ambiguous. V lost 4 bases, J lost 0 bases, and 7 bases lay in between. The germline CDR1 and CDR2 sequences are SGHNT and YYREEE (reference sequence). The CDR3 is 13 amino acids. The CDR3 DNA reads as TGTGCCAGCAGCGTCGGATTGAACACTGAAGCTTTCTTT. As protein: CASSVGLNTEAFF.

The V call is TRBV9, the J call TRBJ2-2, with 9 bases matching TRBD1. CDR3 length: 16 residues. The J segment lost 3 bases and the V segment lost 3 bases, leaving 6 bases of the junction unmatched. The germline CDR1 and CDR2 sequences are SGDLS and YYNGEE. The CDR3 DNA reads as TGTGCCAGCAGCGCCACCGGGACAGGGCACACCGGGGAGCTGTTTTTT. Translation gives CASSATGTGHTGELFF.

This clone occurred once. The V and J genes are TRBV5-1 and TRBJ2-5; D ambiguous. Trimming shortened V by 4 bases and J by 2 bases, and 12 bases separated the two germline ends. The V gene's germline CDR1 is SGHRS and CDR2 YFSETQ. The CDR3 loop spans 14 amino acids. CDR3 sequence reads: CASSTGRTQETQYF. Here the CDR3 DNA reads TGCGCCAGCAGCACTGGACGGACGCAAGAGACCCAGTACTTC.

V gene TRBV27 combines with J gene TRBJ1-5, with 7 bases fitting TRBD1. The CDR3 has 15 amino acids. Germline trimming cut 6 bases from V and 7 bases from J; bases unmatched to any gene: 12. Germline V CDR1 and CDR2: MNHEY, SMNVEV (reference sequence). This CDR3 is CASSPTTGTGQPQHF. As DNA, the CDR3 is TGTGCCAGCAGCCCCACGACAGGGACGGGACAGCCCCAGCATTTT.

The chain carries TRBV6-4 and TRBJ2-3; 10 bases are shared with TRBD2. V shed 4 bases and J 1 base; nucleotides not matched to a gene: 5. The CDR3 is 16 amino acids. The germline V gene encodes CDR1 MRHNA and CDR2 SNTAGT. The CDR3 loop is CASSAGLAAGTDTQYF. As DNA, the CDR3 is TGTGCCAGCAGTGCCGGACTAGCGGCCGGCACAGATACGCAGTATTTT.

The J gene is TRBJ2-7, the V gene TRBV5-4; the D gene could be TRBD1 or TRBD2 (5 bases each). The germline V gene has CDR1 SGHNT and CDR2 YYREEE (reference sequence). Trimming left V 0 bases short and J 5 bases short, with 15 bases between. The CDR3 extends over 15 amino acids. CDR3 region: CASSLAAAGSHEQYF. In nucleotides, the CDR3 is TGTGCCAGCAGCTTGGCAGCGGCAGGGTCCCACGAGCAGTACTTC.

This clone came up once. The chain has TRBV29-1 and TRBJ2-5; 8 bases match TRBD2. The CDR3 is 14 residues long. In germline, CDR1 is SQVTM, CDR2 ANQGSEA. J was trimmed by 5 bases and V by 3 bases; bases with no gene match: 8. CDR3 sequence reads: CSVDSGRAGETQYF. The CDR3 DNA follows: TGCAGCGTTGACTCCGGGAGGGCCGGGGAGACCCAGTACTTC.

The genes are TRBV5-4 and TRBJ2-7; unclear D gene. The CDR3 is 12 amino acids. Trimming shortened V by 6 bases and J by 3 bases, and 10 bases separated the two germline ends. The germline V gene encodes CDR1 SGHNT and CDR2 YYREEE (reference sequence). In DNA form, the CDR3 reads TGTGCCAGCAAAGGCGCCGGCTACGAGCAGTACTTC. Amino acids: CASKGAGYEQYF.

The CDR3 protein is CASSLALKETQYF. CDR3 in DNA: TGTGCCAGCAGCTTGGCCCTAAAAGAGACCCAGTACTTC. This chain uses TRBV5-4 with TRBJ2-5; the D is unclear. Looked up from germline, CDR1 is SGHNT and CDR2 is YYREEE (reference sequence). CDR3 length equals 13 residues. Between the trimmed V and J ends, which lost 0 bases and 3 bases, there was a span of 6 bases.

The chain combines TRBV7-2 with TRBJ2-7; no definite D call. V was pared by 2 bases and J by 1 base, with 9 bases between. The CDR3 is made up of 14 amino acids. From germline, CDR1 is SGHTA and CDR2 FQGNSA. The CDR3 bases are TGTGCCAGCAGCTTATCCCGGAGATCCTACGAGCAGTACTTC. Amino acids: CASSLSRRSYEQYF. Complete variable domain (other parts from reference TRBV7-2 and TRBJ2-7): GAGVSQSPSNKVTEKGKDVELRCDPISGHTALYWYRQSLGQGLEFLIYFQGNSAPDKSGLPSDRFSAERTGGSVSTLTIQRTQQEDSAVYLCASSLSRRSYEQYFGPGTRLTVT.

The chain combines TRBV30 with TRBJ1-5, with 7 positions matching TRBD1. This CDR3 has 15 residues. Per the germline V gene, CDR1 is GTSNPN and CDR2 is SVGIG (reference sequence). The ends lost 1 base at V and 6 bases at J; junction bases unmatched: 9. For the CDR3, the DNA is TGTGCCTGGAGTGCCGGAAATCAGGGGGTTCAGCCCCAGCATTTT. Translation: CAWSAGNQGVQPQHF. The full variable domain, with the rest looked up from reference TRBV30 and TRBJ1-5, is SQTIHQWPATLVQPVGSPLSLECTVEGTSNPNLYWYRQAAGRGLQLLFYSVGIGQISSEVPQNLSASRPQDRQFILSSKKLLLSDSGFYLCAWSAGNQGVQPQHFGDGTRLSIL.

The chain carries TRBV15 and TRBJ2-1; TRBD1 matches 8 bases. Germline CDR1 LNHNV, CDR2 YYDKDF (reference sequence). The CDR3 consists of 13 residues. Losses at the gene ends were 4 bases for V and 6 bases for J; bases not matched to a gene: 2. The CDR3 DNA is TGTGCCACCAGCACGGACAGGGCCAATGAGCAGTTCTTC. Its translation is CATSTDRANEQFF.

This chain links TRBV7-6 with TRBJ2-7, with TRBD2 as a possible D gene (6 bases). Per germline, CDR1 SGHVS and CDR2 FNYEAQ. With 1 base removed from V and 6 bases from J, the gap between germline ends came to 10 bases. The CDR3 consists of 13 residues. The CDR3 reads CASSLGRRGEQYF. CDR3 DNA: TGTGCCAGCAGCTTAGGTAGGCGGGGCGAGCAGTACTTC.

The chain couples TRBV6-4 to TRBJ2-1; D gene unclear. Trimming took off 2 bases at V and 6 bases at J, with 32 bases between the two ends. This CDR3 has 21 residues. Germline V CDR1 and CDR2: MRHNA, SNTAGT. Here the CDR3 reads CASSDLPLTWVGRGSFNEQFF. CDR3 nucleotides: TGTGCCAGCAGTGACCTGCCTTTGACCTGGGTGGGCCGAGGCTCATTCAATGAGCAGTTCTTC.